Below, 28 T cell receptor beta chains from the same sample are listed, as sequenced in a study of cytomegalovirus exposure and HLA in healthy donors (dated by TCRdb to 2017 to 2019). The library was made by the immunoSEQ multiplex PCR assay. A mixture of 60 forward primers for TCR Vbeta segments and 13 reverse primers for TCR Jbeta segments was used in the multiplex PCR. TCRdb mirrors the immuneACCESS table, restricted to in-frame sequences. Some clones are absent from its copies; in checked studies, under half trace to an unresolved V gene, and the reason for the others is unknown. The sample table shows 100,000 to 150,000 clones, and less than 80% are seen once. Around 4% of the sample belongs to the ten largest clones. The source material was PBMCs. These receptors originate from a man younger than 45 in good health and CMV-seronegative.

The sample holds one count of this clone. V and J are TRBV27 and TRBJ2-7; D may be TRBD2 (6 bases). Germline V gives CDR1 MNHEY, CDR2 SMNVEV (reference sequence). V lost 6 bases and J lost 3, with 15 bases in between. This CDR3 has 14 residues. CDR3 in DNA: TGTGCCAGCAGCGTGGGAGGACTATTCTACGAGCAGTACTTC. Protein product: CASSVGGLFYEQYF.

CDR3: CASSLEGALTGELFF. In DNA, the CDR3 is TGTGCCAGCAGCTTAGAAGGGGCGCTCACCGGGGAGCTGTTTTTT. V gene TRBV7-9 combines with J gene TRBJ2-2; tentative D call: TRBD1 (5 bases). This CDR3 is 15 amino acids long. Looked up from germline, CDR1 is SEHNR and CDR2 is FQNEAQ (reference sequence). Trimming took 1 base from V and 4 from J, leaving 10 bases between them.

The gene calls are TRBV9 and TRBJ2-3; 10 nucleotides line up with TRBD2. The V gene's germline CDR1 is SGDLS and CDR2 YYNGEE. The J segment lost 1 base and the V segment lost 2 bases, leaving 7 bases of the junction unmatched. The CDR3 consists of 17 residues. This CDR3 is CASSVGSGGLGTDTQYF. Here the CDR3 DNA reads TGTGCCAGCAGCGTTGGTAGCGGGGGGCTGGGCACAGATACGCAGTATTTT.

The genes are TRBV7-9 and TRBJ1-1; D not resolved. The CDR3 has 12 residues. V gave up 2 bases and J gave up 3 bases, with 4 bases separating them. Germline V CDR1 and CDR2: SEHNR, FQNEAQ (reference sequence). The CDR3 region has the DNA TGTGCCAGCAGCTTATTATACACTGAAGCTTTCTTT. Encoded protein: CASSLLYTEAFF.

The chain joins TRBV5-5 to TRBJ1-5, with D hard to call. The germline CDR1 and CDR2 sequences are SGHKS and YYEKEE (reference sequence). The CDR3 loop spans 13 amino acids. Deletions cut 4 bases from V and 5 bases from J, with 10 bases between. This chain's CDR3 is CASSTDTDQPQHF. Here the CDR3 DNA reads TGTGCCAGCAGCACGGATACAGATCAGCCCCAGCATTTT.

This clone was recorded a few times. This CDR3 is CVTAGTDTQYF. As DNA, the CDR3 is TGTGTTACGGCAGGGACAGATACGCAGTATTTT. This rearrangement joins TRBV2 to TRBJ2-3, with TRBD1 as a possible D gene (5 bases). This CDR3 has 11 residues. Germline CDR1 is SNHLY and CDR2 is FYNNEI.

This chain uses TRBV7-3 with TRBJ2-7, with 7 bases lining up with TRBD2. Trimming removed 1 base from V and 4 bases from J; junction bases left unmatched: 7. Germline V lookup: CDR1 SGHTA, CDR2 FQGTGA. CDR3 length: 15 amino acids. CDR3 DNA: TGTGCCAGCAGCTTAATGTCGGGGGGAAGGTACGAGCAGTACTTC. The encoded protein is CASSLMSGGRYEQYF. Complete variable domain (other parts from reference TRBV7-3 and TRBJ2-7): GAGVSQTPSNKVTEKGKYVELRCDPISGHTALYWYRQSLGQGPEFLIYFQGTGAADDSGLPNDRFFAVRPEGSVSTLKIQRTERGDSAVYLCASSLMSGGRYEQYFGPGTRLTVT.

The chain uses TRBV13 and TRBJ2-3, with D perhaps matching TRBD1 (6 bases). The CDR3 loop spans 15 amino acids. V dropped 6 bases and J dropped 1 base, with 14 bases sitting between them. Germline V lookup: CDR1 PRHDT, CDR2 FYEKMQ (reference sequence). CDR3 sequence (DNA): TGTGCCAGCAGACTGAGGCAGGGGCGCACAGATACGCAGTATTTT. The encoded protein is CASRLRQGRTDTQYF.

This clone was recorded a few times. V usage is TRBV5-1 and J usage is TRBJ2-1; the match to TRBD2 covers 8 bases. This CDR3 is built from 15 residues. The junction had 8 bases not matched to a gene; V was cut back by 1 base and J by 8 bases. Germline CDR1 is SGHRS and CDR2 is YFSETQ. CDR3 amino acids: CASSLIPGGPDEQFF. The CDR3 DNA reads as TGCGCCAGCAGCTTGATTCCGGGGGGGCCCGATGAGCAGTTCTTC. The full variable domain, rest sourced from reference TRBV5-1 and TRBJ2-1, is KAGVTQTPRYLIKTRGQQVTLSCSPISGHRSVSWYQQTPGQGLQFLFEYFSETQRNKGNFPGRFSGRQFSNSRSEMNVSTLELGDSALYLCASSLIPGGPDEQFFGPGTRLTVL.

The chain recombines TRBV28 with TRBJ1-3; 7 positions match TRBD1. This CDR3 is built from 17 residues. CDR1 is MDHEN and CDR2 is SYDVKM in the germline V gene. After removal of 8 bases from V and 0 bases from J, the junction contained 13 bases not matched to a gene. The CDR3 coding sequence is TGTGCCAGCCATGGACAGGAACCTTACTTCTCTGGAAACACCATATATTTT. This codes for CASHGQEPYFSGNTIYF.

The V call is TRBV5-1, the J call TRBJ1-3; perhaps TRBD1 as D (6 bases). Germline V gene lookup returns CDR1 SGHRS and CDR2 YFSETQ. This CDR3 has 15 amino acids. The ends were cut back, 2 bases at V and 4 bases at J, with 13 bases in the middle. This chain's CDR3 is CASSFGGQTGNTIYF. CDR3 in DNA: TGCGCCAGCAGCTTCGGGGGGCAAACAGGAAACACCATATATTTT.

Turning to this clone: At one end, the junction sequence differs from germline, possibly due to a read error. The chain joins TRBV7-9 to TRBJ1-5; D is unresolved. CDR1 is SEHNR, CDR2 FQNEAQ, per germline (reference sequence). This CDR3 region has 15 residues. The CDR3 here is CASSFGTSSDQPQHF. The CDR3 DNA reads as TGTGCCAGCAGCTTCGGTACGAGTAGCGATCAGCCCCAGCATTTT.

This chain joins TRBV5-4 and TRBJ1-4, with D perhaps matching TRBD1 (5 bases). The CDR3 has 14 residues. V was trimmed by 0 bases and J by 3 bases, leaving 6 bases between them. Germline assignment: CDR1 SGHNT and CDR2 YYREEE (reference sequence). The DNA for the CDR3 is TGTGCCAGCAGCTTGGGGGGCCCTAATGAAAAACTGTTTTTT. The encoded protein is CASSLGGPNEKLFF. The whole variable domain, filled in from reference TRBV5-4 and TRBJ1-4, reads ETGVTQSPTHLIKTRGQQVTLRCSSQSGHNTVSWYQQALGQGPQFIFQYYREEENGRGNFPPRFSGLQFPNYSSELNVNALELDDSALYLCASSLGGPNEKLFFGSGTQLSVL.

This clone was seen only once. J is TRBJ2-3 and V is TRBV5-1, with 11 bases lining up with TRBD2. CDR3 length: 16 amino acids. From germline, CDR1 is SGHRS and CDR2 YFSETQ. Trimming at V came to 4 bases and at J to 6 bases, leaving 10 bases not matched to a gene. The CDR3 DNA reads TGCGCCAGCAGCCCCCAGGATAGCGGGGGGGTGGATACGCAGTATTTT. Protein sequence: CASSPQDSGGVDTQYF.

This chain joins TRBV6-5 and TRBJ1-2; D possibly corresponds to TRBD1 (5 bases). The CDR3 loop spans 15 amino acids. Germline loops: CDR1 MNHEY, CDR2 SVGAGI. The ends were cut back, 2 bases at V and 4 bases at J, with 14 bases in the middle. CDR3 residues: CASSYSGVGGYGYTF. The CDR3 region has the DNA TGTGCCAGCAGTTACAGTGGGGTGGGGGGCTATGGCTACACCTTC.

This clone was observed a few times. CDR3 region: CASSLGRSLNTEAFF. CDR3 DNA: TGCGCCAGCAGCTTGGGTCGGTCCCTGAACACTGAAGCTTTCTTT. The chain links TRBV5-1 to TRBJ1-1; no reliable D call. This CDR3 spans 15 amino acids. V lost 0 bases and J lost 0, with 9 bases in between. Germline assignment: CDR1 SGHRS and CDR2 YFSETQ.

This rearrangement joins TRBV5-1 to TRBJ1-4, with D maybe TRBD1 (6 bases). The CDR3 has 15 residues. The germline V and J ends were trimmed by 2 bases and 2 bases, with 10 bases remaining between them. Germline V gene data show CDR1 as SGHRS and CDR2 as YFSETQ. CDR3 region: CASSFQGITNEKLFF. The CDR3 DNA reads as TGCGCCAGCAGCTTTCAGGGGATCACTAATGAAAAACTGTTTTTT.

This chain links TRBV27 with TRBJ1-3; D remains ambiguous. The ends were cut back, 4 bases at V and 0 bases at J, with 10 bases in the middle. The CDR3 has 15 amino acids. CDR1 and CDR2 (germline): MNHEY, SMNVEV (reference sequence). The DNA of the CDR3 is TGTGCCAGCAGTTCGACACTGCTCTCTGGAAACACCATATATTTT. Translation gives CASSSTLLSGNTIYF.

The V and J genes are TRBV11-2 and TRBJ2-3; tentative D call: TRBD1 (5 bases). Trimming shortened V by 6 bases and J by 2 bases, and 15 bases separated the two germline ends. The CDR3 totals 15 residues. CDR1 SGHAT and CDR2 FQNNGV come from the germline V gene. CDR3 nucleotides: TGTGCCAGCAGTCCCCTCGCAGGGTTCACAGATACGCAGTATTTT. Translated: CASSPLAGFTDTQYF.

The gene calls are TRBV7-3 and TRBJ2-2; 10 positions agree with TRBD2. With V trimmed by 9 bases and J by 5 bases, 6 bases remained unmatched. The germline V gene has CDR1 SGHTA and CDR2 FQGTGA. The CDR3 runs to 14 residues. The CDR3 nucleotides are TGTGCCAGTAAGCGGGGGGGCCTTACCGGGGAGCTGTTTTTT. Translated: CASKRGGLTGELFF. The full variable domain, rest sourced from reference TRBV7-3 and TRBJ2-2, is GAGVSQTPSNKVTEKGKYVELRCDPISGHTALYWYRQSLGQGPEFLIYFQGTGAADDSGLPNDRFFAVRPEGSVSTLKIQRTERGDSAVYLCASKRGGLTGELFFGEGSRLTVL.

The chain is built from TRBV5-6 and TRBJ2-7, with a weak D call TRBD1 (6 bases). CDR1 SGHDT and CDR2 YYEEEE come from the germline V gene. CDR3 length equals 14 residues. Trimming left V 0 bases short and J 5 bases short, with 12 bases between. This chain's CDR3 is CASSLVVRGHEQYF. CDR3 coding DNA: TGTGCCAGCAGCTTGGTAGTCAGGGGACACGAGCAGTACTTC.

This clone has more than one count but fewer than ten. The chain has TRBV5-1 and TRBJ2-1; D is possibly TRBD1 (5 bases). Germline CDR1 reads SGHRS; CDR2 reads YFSETQ. Deletions cut 4 bases from V and 1 base from J, with 9 bases between. The CDR3 is made up of 14 amino acids. The CDR3 bases are TGCGCCAGCAGCCCGCAGGGATCCTACAATGAGCAGTTCTTC. It translates to CASSPQGSYNEQFF.

The chain is built from TRBV6-5 and TRBJ1-1; D ambiguous. With 4 bases removed from V and 5 bases from J, the gap between germline ends came to 8 bases. Germline lookup yields CDR1 MNHEY and CDR2 SVGAGI. The CDR3 is 12 residues long. For the CDR3, the DNA is TGTGCCAGCAGTTCTGGTGAGACTGAAGCTTTCTTT. This sequence encodes CASSSGETEAFF.

In this sample, this clone turned up a few times. The V call is TRBV10-2, the J call TRBJ1-1; D might be TRBD1 (5 bases). The CDR3 is 15 amino acids. Germline CDR1 reads WSHSY; CDR2 reads SAAADI. Trimming cost V 2 bases and J 2 bases, with 12 bases left between them. The CDR3 is CASSETGGLNTEAFF. In DNA, the CDR3 is TGCGCCAGCAGTGAGACAGGCGGCCTAAACACTGAAGCTTTCTTT.

There are a few counts of this clone. V is TRBV5-4 and J is TRBJ1-2; the D gene is possibly TRBD1 (6 bases). CDR3 length: 13 residues. In germline, CDR1 is SGHNT, CDR2 YYREEE (reference sequence). The germline V and J ends were trimmed by 1 base and 3 bases, with 7 bases remaining between them. The CDR3 DNA follows: TGTGCCAGCAGCTTGAGGACAGACTATGGCTACACCTTC. Translating it yields CASSLRTDYGYTF.

This chain connects TRBV2 to TRBJ2-7; possible D gene TRBD2, 5 bases. The germline gives CDR1 SNHLY, CDR2 FYNNEI. The CDR3 consists of 17 residues. V lost 2 bases to trimming and J lost 7 bases, with 24 bases between them. CDR3 region: CASSERILAAAPGEQYF. The CDR3 DNA follows: TGTGCCAGCAGTGAACGTATTTTGGCAGCCGCTCCGGGGGAGCAGTACTTC. Variable domain in full (rest from reference TRBV2 and TRBJ2-7): EPEVTQTPSHQVTQMGQEVILRCVPISNHLYFYWYRQILGQKVEFLVSFYNNEISEKSEIFDDQFSVERPDGSNFTLKIRSTKLEDSAMYFCASSERILAAAPGEQYFGPGTRLTVT.

The V gene is TRBV10-1, the J gene TRBJ1-3; weak D call: TRBD1 (6 bases). CDR3 length equals 14 residues. Germline lookup yields CDR1 WNHNN and CDR2 SYGVQD (reference sequence). The V and J ends lost 3 bases and 1 base respectively, with 7 bases between them. The CDR3 protein is CASSEGGSGNTIYF. Written as DNA, the CDR3 is TGCGCCAGCAGTGAAGGGGGATCTGGAAACACCATATATTTT.

CDR3 loop: CASSPDSAGNTIYF. The DNA of the CDR3 is TGTGCCAGCAGTCCTGACAGCGCTGGAAACACCATATATTTT. V and J are TRBV6-5 and TRBJ1-3; weak D call: TRBD1 (5 bases). Germline V gene lookup returns CDR1 MNHEY and CDR2 SVGAGI. The V and J ends lost 5 bases and 2 bases respectively, with 10 bases between them. The CDR3 has 14 amino acids.